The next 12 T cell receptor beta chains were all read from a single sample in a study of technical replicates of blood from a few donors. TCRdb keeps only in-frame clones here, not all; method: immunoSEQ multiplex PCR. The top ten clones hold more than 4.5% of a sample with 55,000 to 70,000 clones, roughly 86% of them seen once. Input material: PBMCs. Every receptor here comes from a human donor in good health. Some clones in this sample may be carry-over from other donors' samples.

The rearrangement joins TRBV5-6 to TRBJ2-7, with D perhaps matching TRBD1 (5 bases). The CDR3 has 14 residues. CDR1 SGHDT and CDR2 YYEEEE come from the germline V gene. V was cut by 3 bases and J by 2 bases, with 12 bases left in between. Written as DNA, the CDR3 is TGTGCCAGCAGCTCCACAGGCGCCGCCTACGAGCAGTACTTC. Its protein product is CASSSTGAAYEQYF.

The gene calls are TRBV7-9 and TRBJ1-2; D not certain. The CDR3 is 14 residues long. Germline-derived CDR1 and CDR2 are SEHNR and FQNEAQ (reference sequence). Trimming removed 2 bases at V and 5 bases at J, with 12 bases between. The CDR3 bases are TGTGCCAGCAGCTTATTCGGGGTTGGTTATGGCTACACCTTC. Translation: CASSLFGVGYGYTF.

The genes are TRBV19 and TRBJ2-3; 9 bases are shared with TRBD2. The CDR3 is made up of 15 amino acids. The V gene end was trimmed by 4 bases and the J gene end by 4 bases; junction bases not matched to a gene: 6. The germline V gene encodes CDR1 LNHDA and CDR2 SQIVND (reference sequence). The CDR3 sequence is CASSTLAGAADTQYF. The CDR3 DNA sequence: TGTGCCAGTAGTACCTTAGCGGGAGCGGCAGATACGCAGTATTTT.

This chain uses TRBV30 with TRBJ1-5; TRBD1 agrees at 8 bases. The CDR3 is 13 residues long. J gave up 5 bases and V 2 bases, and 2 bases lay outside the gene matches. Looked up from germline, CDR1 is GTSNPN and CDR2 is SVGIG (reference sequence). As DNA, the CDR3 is TGTGCCTGGAGTCCGGACAGGGATCAGCCCCAGCATTTT. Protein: CAWSPDRDQPQHF.

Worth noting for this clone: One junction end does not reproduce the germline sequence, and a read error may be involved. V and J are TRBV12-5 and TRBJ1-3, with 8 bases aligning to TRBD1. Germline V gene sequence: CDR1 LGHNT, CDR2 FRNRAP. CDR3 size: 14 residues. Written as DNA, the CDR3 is TGTGCTAGTGGTCCACCGGACAGGGAAGGGGTTCCCGATTTT. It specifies CASGPPDREGVPDF.

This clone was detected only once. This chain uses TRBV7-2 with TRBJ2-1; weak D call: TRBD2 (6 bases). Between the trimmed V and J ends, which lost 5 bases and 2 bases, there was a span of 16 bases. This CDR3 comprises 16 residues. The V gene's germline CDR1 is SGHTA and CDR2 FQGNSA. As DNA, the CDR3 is TGTGCCAGCAGCGTTAGCGGAAGCGGCCCCTACAATGAGCAGTTCTTC. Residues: CASSVSGSGPYNEQFF.

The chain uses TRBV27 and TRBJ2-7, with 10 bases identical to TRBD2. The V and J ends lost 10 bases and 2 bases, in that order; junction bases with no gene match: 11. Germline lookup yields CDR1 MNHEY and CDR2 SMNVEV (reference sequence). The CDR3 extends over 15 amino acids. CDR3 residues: CATRAGLAETYEQYF. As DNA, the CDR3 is TGTGCCACCCGCGCAGGACTAGCGGAGACCTACGAGCAGTACTTC.

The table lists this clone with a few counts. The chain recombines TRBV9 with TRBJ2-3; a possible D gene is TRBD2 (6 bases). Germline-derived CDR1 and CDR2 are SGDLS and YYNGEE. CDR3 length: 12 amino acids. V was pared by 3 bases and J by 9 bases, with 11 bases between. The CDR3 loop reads CASSATSYTQYF. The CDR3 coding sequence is TGTGCCAGCAGCGCGACTAGTTACACGCAGTATTTT.

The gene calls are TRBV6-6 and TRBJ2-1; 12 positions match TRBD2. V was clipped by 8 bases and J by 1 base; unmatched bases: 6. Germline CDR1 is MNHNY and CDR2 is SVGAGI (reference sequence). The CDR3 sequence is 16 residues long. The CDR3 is CASQLAGGISYNEQFF. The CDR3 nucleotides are TGTGCCAGCCAACTAGCGGGAGGTATTTCCTACAATGAGCAGTTCTTC.

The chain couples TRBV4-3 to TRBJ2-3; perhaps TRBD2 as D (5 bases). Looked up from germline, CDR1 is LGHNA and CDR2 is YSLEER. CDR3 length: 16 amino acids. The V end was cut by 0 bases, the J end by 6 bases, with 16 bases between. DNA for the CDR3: TGCGCCAGCAGCCAAGAGGCGGGCGGGTTCGTGGATACGCAGTATTTT. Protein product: CASSQEAGGFVDTQYF.

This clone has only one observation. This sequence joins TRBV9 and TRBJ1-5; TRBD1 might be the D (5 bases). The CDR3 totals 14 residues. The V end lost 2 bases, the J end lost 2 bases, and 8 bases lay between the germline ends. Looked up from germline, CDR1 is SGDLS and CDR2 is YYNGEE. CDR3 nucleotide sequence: TGTGCCAGCAGCGTGGGAGGGGGCAATCAGCCCCAGCATTTT. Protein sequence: CASSVGGGNQPQHF.

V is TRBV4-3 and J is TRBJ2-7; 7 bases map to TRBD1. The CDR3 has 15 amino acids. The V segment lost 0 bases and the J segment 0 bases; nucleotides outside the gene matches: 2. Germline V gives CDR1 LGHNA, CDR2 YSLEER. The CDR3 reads CASSQEAGGSYEQYF. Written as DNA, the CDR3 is TGCGCCAGCAGCCAAGAGGCAGGGGGCTCCTACGAGCAGTACTTC.